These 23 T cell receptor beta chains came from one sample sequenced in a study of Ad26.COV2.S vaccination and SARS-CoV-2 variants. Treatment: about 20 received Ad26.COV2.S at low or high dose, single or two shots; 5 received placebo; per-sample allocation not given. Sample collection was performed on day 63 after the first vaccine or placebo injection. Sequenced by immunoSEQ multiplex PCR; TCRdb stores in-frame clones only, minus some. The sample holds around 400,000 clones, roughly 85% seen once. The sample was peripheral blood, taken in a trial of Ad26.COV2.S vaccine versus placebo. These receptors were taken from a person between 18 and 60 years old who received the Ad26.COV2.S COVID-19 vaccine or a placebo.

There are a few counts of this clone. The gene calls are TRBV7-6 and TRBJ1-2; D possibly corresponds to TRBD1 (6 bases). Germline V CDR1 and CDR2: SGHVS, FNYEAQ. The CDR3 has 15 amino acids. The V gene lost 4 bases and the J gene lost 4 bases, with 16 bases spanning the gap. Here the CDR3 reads CASSSTPDSFYGYTF. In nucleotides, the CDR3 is TGTGCCAGCAGCTCTACCCCGGACAGTTTCTATGGCTACACCTTC.

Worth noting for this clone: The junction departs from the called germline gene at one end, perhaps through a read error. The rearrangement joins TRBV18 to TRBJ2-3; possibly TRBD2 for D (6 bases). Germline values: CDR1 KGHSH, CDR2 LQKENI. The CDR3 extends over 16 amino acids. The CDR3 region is CASSPPRGRDTDTQYF. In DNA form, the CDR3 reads TGTGCCAGCTCCCCACCGCGGGGCAGGGACACAGATACGCAGTATTTT. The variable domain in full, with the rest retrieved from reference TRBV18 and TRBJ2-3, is NAGVMQNPRHLVRRRGQEARLRCSPMKGHSHVYWYRQLPEEGLKFMVYLQKENIIDESGMPKERFSAEFPKEGPSILRIQQVVRGDSAAYFCASSPPRGRDTDTQYFGPGTRLTVL.

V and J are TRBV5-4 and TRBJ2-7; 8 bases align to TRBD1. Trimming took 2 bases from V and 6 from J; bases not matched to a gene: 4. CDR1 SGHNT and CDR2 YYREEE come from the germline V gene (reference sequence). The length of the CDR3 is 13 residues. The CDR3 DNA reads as TGTGCCAGCAGCTTTCAGGGGGCGATCGAGCAGTACTTC. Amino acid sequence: CASSFQGAIEQYF.

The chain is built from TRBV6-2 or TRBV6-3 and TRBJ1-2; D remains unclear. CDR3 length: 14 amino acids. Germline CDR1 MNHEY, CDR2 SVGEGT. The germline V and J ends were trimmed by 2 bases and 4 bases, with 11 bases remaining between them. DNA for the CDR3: TGTGCCAGCAGTTACCCCCAACGGGCCTATGGCTACACCTTC. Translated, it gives CASSYPQRAYGYTF.

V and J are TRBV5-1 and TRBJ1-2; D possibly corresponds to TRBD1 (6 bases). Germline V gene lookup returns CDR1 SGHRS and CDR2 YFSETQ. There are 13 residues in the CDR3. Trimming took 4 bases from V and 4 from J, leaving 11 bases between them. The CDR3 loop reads CASSPTGFYGYTF. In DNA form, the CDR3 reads TGCGCCAGCAGCCCCACAGGGTTCTATGGCTACACCTTC. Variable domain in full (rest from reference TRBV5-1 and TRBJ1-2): KAGVTQTPRYLIKTRGQQVTLSCSPISGHRSVSWYQQTPGQGLQFLFEYFSETQRNKGNFPGRFSGRQFSNSRSEMNVSTLELGDSALYLCASSPTGFYGYTFGSGTRLTVV.

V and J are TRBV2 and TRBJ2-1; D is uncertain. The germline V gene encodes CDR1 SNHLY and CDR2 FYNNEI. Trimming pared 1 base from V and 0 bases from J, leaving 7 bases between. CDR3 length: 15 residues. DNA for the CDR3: TGTGCCAGCAGTGAAGGGTGGGCCTCCTACAATGAGCAGTTCTTC. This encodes CASSEGWASYNEQFF.

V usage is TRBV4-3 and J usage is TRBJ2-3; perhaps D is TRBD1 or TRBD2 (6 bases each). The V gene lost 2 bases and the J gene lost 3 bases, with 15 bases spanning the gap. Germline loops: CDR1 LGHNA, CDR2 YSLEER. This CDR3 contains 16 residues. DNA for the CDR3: TGCGCCAGCAGCCAAAGAAGGGGGGCCCTTACAGATACGCAGTATTTT. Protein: CASSQRRGALTDTQYF.

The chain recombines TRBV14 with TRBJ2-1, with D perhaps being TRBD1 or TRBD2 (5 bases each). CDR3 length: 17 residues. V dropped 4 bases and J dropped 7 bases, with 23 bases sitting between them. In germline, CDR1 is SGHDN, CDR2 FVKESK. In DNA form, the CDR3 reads TGTGCCAGCAGCCTCCGGGACGTCCCTGATTGGGGTAATGAGCAGTTCTTC. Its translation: CASSLRDVPDWGNEQFF.

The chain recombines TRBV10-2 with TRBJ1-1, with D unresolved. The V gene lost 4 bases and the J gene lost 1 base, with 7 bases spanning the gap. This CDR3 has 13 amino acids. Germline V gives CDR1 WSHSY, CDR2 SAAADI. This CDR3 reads CASSVRRNTEAFF. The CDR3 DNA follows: TGCGCCAGCAGTGTACGGAGGAACACTGAAGCTTTCTTT.

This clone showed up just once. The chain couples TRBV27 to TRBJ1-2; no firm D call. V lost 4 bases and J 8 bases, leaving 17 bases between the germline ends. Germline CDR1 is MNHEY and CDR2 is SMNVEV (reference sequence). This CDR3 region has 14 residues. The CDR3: CASSSWTLGDGYTF. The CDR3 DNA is TGTGCCAGCAGTTCGTGGACCTTGGGAGACGGCTACACCTTC.

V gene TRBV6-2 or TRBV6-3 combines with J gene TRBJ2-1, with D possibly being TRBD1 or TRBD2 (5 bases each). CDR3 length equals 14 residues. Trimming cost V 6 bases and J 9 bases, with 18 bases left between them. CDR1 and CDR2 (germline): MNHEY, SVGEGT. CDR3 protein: CASSLLWGTGEQFF. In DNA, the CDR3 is TGTGCCAGCAGCCTCTTGTGGGGGACGGGTGAGCAGTTCTTC.

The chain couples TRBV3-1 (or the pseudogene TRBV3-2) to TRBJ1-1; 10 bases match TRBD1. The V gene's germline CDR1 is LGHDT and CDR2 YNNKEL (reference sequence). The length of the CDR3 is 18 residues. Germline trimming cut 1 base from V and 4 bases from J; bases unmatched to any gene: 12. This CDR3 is CASSQGRRQGARSTEAFF. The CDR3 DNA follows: TGTGCCAGCAGCCAAGGTAGAAGACAGGGGGCAAGGAGCACTGAAGCTTTCTTT.

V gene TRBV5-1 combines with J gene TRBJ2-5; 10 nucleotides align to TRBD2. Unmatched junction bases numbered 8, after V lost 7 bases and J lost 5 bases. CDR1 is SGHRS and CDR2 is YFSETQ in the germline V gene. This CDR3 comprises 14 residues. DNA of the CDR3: TGCGCCAGCGGGAGCGGGGGGGCCGGTGAGACCCAGTACTTC. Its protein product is CASGSGGAGETQYF.

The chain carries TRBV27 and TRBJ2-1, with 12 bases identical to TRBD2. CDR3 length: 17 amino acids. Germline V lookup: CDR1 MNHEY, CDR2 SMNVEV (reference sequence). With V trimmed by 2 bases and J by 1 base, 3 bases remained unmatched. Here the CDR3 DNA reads TGTGCCAGCAGTTTAACGGGGACTAGCGGGTCCTACAATGAGCAGTTCTTC. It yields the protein CASSLTGTSGSYNEQFF.

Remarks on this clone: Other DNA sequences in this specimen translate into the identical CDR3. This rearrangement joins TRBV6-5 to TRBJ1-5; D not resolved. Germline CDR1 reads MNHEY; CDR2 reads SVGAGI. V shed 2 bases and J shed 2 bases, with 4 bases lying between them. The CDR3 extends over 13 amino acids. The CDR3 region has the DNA TGTGCCAGCAGTTACCGGGGCAATCAGCCCCAGCATTTT. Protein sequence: CASSYRGNQPQHF.

CDR3 bases: TGCGCCAGCAGCTTGCCCCAGGACAGGGATAAGGGAGGCTACACCTTC. It specifies CASSLPQDRDKGGYTF. The gene calls are TRBV5-1 and TRBJ1-2, with TRBD1 matching over 8 bases. The germline V gene encodes CDR1 SGHRS and CDR2 YFSETQ. V dropped 1 base and J dropped 8; count of bases not matched to a gene: 13. The CDR3 spans 16 residues.

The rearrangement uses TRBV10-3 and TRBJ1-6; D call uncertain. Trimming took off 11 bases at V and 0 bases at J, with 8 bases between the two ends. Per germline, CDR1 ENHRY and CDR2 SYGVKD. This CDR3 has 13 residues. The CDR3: CAVASSYNSPLHF. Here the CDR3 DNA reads TGTGCCGTCGCTAGCTCCTATAATTCACCCCTCCACTTT.

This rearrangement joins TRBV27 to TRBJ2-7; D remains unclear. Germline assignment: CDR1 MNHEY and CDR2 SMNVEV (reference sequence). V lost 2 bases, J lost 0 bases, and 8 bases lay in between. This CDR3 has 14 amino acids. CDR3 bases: TGTGCCAGCAGTTTACGGACCAGCTCCTACGAGCAGTACTTC. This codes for CASSLRTSSYEQYF.

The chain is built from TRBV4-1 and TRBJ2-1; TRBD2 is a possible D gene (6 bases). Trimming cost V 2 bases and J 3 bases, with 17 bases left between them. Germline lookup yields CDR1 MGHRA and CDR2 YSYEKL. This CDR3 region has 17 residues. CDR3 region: CASSQFFKDYVYNEQFF. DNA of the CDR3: TGCGCCAGCAGCCAATTTTTCAAGGACTACGTCTACAATGAGCAGTTCTTC.

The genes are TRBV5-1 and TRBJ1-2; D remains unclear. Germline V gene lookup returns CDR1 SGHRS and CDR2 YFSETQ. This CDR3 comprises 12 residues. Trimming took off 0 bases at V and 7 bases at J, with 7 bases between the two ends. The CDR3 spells CASSLDLGGYTF. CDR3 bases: TGCGCCAGCAGCTTGGATCTGGGTGGCTACACCTTC.

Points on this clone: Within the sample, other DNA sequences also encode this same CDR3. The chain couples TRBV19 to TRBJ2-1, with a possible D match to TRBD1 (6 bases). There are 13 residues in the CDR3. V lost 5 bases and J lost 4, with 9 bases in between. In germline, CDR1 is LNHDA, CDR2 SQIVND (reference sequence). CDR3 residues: CASSATGYNEQFF. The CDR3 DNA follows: TGTGCCAGTAGTGCCACAGGGTACAATGAGCAGTTCTTC.

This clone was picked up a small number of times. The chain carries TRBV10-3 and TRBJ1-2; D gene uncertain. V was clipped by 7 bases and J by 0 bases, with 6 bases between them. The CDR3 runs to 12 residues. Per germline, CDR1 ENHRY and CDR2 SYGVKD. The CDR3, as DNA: TGTGCCATCAAACAGCCTAACTATGGCTACACCTTC. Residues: CAIKQPNYGYTF.

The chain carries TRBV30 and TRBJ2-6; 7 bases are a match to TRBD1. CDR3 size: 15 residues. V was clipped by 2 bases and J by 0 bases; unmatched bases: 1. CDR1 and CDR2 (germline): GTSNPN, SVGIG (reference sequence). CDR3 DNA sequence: TGTGCCTGGAGTCCAGGGGGCTCTGGGGCCAACGTCCTGACTTTC. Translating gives CAWSPGGSGANVLTF.